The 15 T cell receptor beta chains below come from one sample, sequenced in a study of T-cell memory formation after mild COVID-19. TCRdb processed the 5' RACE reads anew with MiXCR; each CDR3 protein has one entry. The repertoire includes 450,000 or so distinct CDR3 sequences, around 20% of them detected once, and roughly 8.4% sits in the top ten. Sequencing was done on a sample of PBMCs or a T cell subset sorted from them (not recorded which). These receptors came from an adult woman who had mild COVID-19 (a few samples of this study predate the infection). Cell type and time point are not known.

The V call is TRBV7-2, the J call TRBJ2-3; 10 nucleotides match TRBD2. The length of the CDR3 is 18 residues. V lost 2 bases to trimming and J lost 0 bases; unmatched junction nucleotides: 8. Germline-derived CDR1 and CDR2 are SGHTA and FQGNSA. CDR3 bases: TGTGCCAGCAGCTTATTGATAGCGGGGGGACCTAGCACAGATACGCAGTATTTT. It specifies CASSLLIAGGPSTDTQYF.

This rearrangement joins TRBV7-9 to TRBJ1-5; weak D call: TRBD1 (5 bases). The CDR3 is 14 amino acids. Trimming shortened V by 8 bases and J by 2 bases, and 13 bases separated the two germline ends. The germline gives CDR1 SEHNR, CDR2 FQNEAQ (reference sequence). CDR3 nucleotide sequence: TGTGCCAGCGGGGCAGGGCGCGGCAATCAGCCCCAGCATTTT. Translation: CASGAGRGNQPQHF.

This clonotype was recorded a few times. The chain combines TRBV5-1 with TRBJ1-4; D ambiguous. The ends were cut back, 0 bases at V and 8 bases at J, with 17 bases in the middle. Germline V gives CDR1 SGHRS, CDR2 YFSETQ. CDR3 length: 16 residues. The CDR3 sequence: CASSLAGPSGEEKLFF. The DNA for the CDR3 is TGCGCCAGCAGCTTGGCCGGACCCAGCGGAGAAGAAAAACTGTTTTTT.

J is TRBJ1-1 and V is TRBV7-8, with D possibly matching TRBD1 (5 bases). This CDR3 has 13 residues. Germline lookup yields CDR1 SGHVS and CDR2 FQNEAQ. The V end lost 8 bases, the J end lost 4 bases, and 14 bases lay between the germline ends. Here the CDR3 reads CASVKGQGTEAFF. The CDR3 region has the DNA TGTGCCAGCGTAAAGGGGCAGGGCACTGAAGCTTTCTTT.

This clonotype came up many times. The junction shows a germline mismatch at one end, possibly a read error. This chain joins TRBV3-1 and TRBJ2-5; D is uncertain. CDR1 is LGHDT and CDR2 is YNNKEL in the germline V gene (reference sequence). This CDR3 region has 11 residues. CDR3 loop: CASSQVAPPDF. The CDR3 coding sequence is TGTGCCAGCAGCCAAGTGGCTCCCCCGGATTTC.

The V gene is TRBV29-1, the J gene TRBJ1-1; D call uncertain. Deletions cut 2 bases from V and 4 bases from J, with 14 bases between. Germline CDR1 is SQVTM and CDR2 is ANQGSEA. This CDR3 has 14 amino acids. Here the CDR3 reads CSVEYKTHGTEAFF. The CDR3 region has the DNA TGCAGCGTTGAATATAAGACGCATGGCACTGAAGCTTTCTTT.

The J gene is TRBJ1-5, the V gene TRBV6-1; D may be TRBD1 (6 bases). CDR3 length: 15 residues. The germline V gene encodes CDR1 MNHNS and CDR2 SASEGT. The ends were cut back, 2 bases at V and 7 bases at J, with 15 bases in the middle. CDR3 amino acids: CASSEYRRGGQPQHF. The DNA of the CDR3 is TGTGCCAGCAGTGAATATCGCAGGGGAGGGCAGCCCCAGCATTTT.

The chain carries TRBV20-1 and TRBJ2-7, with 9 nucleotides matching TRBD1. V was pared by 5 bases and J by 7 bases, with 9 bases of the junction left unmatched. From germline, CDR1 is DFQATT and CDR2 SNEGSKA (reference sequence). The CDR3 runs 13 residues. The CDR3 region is CSAAGQGLKEQYF. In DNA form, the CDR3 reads TGCAGTGCTGCGGGACAGGGTTTAAAAGAGCAGTACTTC.

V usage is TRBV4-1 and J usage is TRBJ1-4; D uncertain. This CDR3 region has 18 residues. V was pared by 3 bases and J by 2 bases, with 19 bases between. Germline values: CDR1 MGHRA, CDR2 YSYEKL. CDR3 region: CASSHRGQTRSTNEKLFF. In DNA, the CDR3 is TGCGCCAGCAGCCACCGAGGGCAGACCCGGAGTACTAATGAAAAACTGTTTTTT.

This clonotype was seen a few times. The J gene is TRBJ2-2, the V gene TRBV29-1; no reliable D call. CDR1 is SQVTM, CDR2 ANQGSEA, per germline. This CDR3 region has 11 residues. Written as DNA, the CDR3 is TGCAGTTCTATCTCCACCGGGGAGCTGTTTTTT. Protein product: CSSISTGELFF.

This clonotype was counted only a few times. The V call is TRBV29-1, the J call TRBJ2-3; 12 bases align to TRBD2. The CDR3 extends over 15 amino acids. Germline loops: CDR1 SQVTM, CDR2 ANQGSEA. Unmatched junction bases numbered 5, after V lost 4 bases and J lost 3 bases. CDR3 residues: CSVVPTSGRTDTQYF. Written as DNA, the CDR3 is TGCAGCGTTGTCCCTACTAGCGGGAGGACAGATACGCAGTATTTT.

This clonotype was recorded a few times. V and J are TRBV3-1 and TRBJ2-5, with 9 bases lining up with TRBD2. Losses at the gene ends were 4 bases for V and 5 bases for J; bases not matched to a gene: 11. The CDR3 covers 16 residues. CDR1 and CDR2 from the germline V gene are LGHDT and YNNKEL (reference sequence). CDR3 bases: TGTGCCAGCAGCCCCCCTTTAGCGGGGGCCGTCGAGACCCAGTACTTC. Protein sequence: CASSPPLAGAVETQYF.

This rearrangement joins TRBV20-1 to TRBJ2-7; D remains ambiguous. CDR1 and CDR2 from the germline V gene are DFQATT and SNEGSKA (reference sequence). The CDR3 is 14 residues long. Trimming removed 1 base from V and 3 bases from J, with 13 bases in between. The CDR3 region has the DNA TGCAGTGCTAGAGGGTCGTGGGCACTCTACGAGCAGTACTTC. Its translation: CSARGSWALYEQYF.

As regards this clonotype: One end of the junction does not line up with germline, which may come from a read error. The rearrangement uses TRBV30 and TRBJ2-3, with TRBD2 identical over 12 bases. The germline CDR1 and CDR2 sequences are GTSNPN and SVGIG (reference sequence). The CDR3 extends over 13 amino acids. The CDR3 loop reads CAWTTTSGGPEVF. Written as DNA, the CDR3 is TGTGCCTGGACGACCACTAGCGGGGGGCCAGAGGTATTT.

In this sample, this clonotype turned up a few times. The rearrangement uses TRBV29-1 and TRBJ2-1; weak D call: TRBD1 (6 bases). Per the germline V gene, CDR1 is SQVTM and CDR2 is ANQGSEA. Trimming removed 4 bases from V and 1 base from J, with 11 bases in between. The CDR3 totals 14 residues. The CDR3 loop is CSVVGQGSYNEQFF. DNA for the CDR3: TGCAGCGTTGTAGGGCAGGGGTCCTACAATGAGCAGTTCTTC.